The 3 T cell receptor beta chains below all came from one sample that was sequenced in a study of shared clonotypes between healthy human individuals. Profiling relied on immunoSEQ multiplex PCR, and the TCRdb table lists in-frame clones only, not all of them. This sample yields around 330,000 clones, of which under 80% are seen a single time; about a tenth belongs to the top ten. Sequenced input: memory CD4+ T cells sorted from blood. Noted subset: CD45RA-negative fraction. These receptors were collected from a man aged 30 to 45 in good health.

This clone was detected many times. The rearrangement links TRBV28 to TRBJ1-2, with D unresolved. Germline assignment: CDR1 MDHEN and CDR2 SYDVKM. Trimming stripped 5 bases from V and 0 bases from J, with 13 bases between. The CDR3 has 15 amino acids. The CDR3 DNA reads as TGTGCCAGCAGTCTATACGACCGACCTAACTATGGCTACACCTTC. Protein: CASSLYDRPNYGYTF.

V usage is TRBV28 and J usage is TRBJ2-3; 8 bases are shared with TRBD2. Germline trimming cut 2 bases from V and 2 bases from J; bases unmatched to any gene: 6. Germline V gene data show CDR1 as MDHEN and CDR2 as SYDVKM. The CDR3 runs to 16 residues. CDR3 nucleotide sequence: TGTGCCAGCAGTTTACGGGTCGGGGGGGCCACAGATACGCAGTATTTT. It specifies CASSLRVGGATDTQYF.

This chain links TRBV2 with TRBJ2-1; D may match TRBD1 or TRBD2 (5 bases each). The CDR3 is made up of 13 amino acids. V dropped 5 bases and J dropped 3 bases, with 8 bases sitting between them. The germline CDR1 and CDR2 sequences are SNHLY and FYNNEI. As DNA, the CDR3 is TGTGCCAGCAGTCGGGACCGCTACAATGAGCAGTTCTTC. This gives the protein CASSRDRYNEQFF.